The clone carrying this T cell receptor (beta chain) appeared many times. This sample is part of a study of response to subunit inactivated influenza vaccine. This CDR3 has 13 amino acids. Germline V lookup: CDR1 PRHDT, CDR2 FYEKMQ (reference sequence). Between the trimmed V and J ends, which lost 1 base and 6 bases, there was a span of 6 bases. TCRdb used MiXCR to reprocess the RT-PCR reads, holding one entry per CDR3 protein. Of some 570,000 distinct CDR3 sequences listed, about 10% are singletons. The sample was also reused in another study, on T cells expressing NK-cell markers. That paper adds: Making the TCR beta cDNA relied on 5'RACE template switching with UMIs. The study found these clonotypes also leading the CD3+CD56-NKG2C+ fraction in a few donors. There remained a lack of clarity about HCMV specificity of expanded NKG2C+ T cell clones.

This chain links TRBV13 with TRBJ2-2; D remains ambiguous. Sequencing was performed on PBMCs from blood, taken on the day of vaccination. The sequence was collected from a man aged 45-65 years who received an inactivated influenza vaccine. This chain's CDR3 is CASSLVTSGELFF. The CDR3 nucleotides read TGTGCCAGCAGCTTAGTCACGTCCGGGGAGCTGTTTTTT. Variable domain in full (rest from reference TRBV13 and TRBJ2-2): AAGVIQSPRHLIKEKRETATLKCYPIPRHDTVYWYQQGPGQDPQFLISFYEKMQSDKGSIPDRFSAQQFSDYHSELNMSSLELGDSALYFCASSLVTSGELFFGEGSRLTVL.